This entry concerns a single TCR beta chain. V was clipped by 3 bases and J by 6 bases, with 9 bases between them. CDR1 is SGHTA, CDR2 FQGTGA, per germline. The CDR3 contains 13 residues. Generated by immunoSEQ multiplex PCR, the TCRdb table keeps only in-frame clones and is missing some. This table holds tens of thousands of clones, around 90% found once. The sample comes from a study of T cell changes during pregnancy in multiple sclerosis. The V and J genes are TRBV7-3 and TRBJ2-1; no firm D call. Material: CD4+ T cells from peripheral blood mononuclear cells, obtained in the first trimester of pregnancy. This clonotype originated in a female donor with multiple sclerosis, enrolled in a pregnancy study. The DNA for the CDR3 is TGTGCCAGCAGCTTTGGCCTCCCCAATGAGCAGTTCTTC. Amino acids: CASSFGLPNEQFF.